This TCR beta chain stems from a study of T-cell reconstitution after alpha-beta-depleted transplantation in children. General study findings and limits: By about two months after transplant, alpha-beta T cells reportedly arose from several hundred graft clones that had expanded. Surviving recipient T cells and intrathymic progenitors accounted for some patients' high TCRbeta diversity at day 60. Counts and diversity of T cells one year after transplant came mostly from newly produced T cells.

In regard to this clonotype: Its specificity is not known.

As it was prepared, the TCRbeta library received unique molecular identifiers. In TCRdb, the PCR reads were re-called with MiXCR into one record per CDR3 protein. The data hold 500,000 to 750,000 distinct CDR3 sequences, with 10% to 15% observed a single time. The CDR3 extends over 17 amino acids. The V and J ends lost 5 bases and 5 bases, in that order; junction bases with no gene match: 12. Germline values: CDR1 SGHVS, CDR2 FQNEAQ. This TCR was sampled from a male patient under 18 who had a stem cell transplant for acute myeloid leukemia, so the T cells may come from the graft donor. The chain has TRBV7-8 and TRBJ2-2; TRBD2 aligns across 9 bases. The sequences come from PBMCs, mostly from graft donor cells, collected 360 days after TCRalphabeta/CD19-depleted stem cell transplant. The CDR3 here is CASSPLLGGRVTGELFF. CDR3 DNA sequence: TGTGCCAGCAGCCCACTACTTGGCGGGAGGGTAACCGGGGAGCTGTTTTTT.